This passage covers 16 T cell receptor beta chains from one sample sequenced in a study of Graves' ophthalmopathy and Graves' hyperthyroidism. For repertoire sequencing, the TCR beta CDR3 regions were amplified from RNA transcripts. HTBI primers were employed in first-round RT-PCR, then a second-round multiplex PCR followed. TCRdb recomputed calls from the multiplex PCR reads with MiXCR, one row per CDR3 protein. The sample contains about 380,000 distinct CDR3 sequences, 15% of which appear only once. The sample was peripheral blood. Receptors were obtained from a woman under 30 with stable Graves' hyperthyroidism.

In the case of this clonotype: The junction and the germline gene differ at one end; a read error may be behind it. CDR3 sequence (DNA): TGTGCCAGCAGTCCCAGGGGAGGACTTACTTTTAACACTGGAGCTTTCTTT. It encodes CASSPRGGLTFNTGAFF. The rearrangement joins TRBV12-3 or TRBV12-4 to TRBJ1-1; tentatively, D is TRBD1 (6 bases). The CDR3 has 17 amino acids.

This clonotype was seen ten or more times. The chain employs TRBV6-1 and TRBJ1-2, with TRBD1 matching 7 bases. J gave up 2 bases and V 6 bases, and 3 bases lay outside the gene matches. CDR1 is MNHNS and CDR2 is SASEGT in the germline V gene. CDR3 length: 13 residues. The DNA for the CDR3 is TGTGCCAGCAGCCCGACAGGGAACTATGGCTACACCTTC. It yields the protein CASSPTGNYGYTF.

As to this clonotype: A much bigger clone sits one base away, suggesting this may be a read error. The V and J genes are TRBV25-1 and TRBJ1-5, with D tentatively TRBD1 (5 bases). CDR1 is MGHDK, CDR2 SYGVNS, per germline. The CDR3 extends over 12 amino acids. This chain's CDR3 is CDSSEWGGPQHF. The CDR3 DNA reads TGTGACAGCAGTGAATGGGGGGGGCCCCAGCATTTT.

This clonotype was observed at least ten times. This chain joins TRBV20-1 and TRBJ2-4; D might be TRBD1 (6 bases). The CDR3 has 13 residues. Germline loops: CDR1 DFQATT, CDR2 SNEGSKA (reference sequence). V gave up 0 bases and J gave up 7 bases, with 10 bases separating them. CDR3 residues: CSAREVDRNIQYF. DNA for the CDR3: TGCAGTGCTAGAGAGGTTGACAGGAACATTCAGTACTTC.

This clonotype was picked up many times. This rearrangement joins TRBV5-1 to TRBJ2-7; tentatively, D is TRBD1 (6 bases). From germline, CDR1 is SGHRS and CDR2 YFSETQ. Trimming took off 4 bases at V and 6 bases at J, with 20 bases between the two ends. This CDR3 is 15 amino acids long. CDR3 nucleotide sequence: TGCGCCAGCAGCCCATCACAGGGTCTGGGTACCGAGCAGTACTTC. The encoded protein is CASSPSQGLGTEQYF.

The sample holds many counts of this clonotype. The chain carries TRBV20-1 and TRBJ2-7, with 7 bases matching TRBD1. The V segment lost 6 bases and the J segment 3 bases; nucleotides outside the gene matches: 8. CDR3 size: 13 residues. Germline assignment: CDR1 DFQATT and CDR2 SNEGSKA (reference sequence). CDR3 coding DNA: TGCAGTGCCGCTACGACAGGGAACTACGAGCAGTACTTC. Translation: CSAATTGNYEQYF.

There are many counts of this clonotype. The rearrangement links TRBV6-1 to TRBJ1-2; TRBD1 is a possible D gene (5 bases). Trimming shortened V by 1 base and J by 4 bases, and 7 bases separated the two germline ends. The CDR3 extends over 13 amino acids. The germline V gene encodes CDR1 MNHNS and CDR2 SASEGT. The CDR3 is CASSEGGGYGYTF. CDR3 sequence (DNA): TGTGCCAGCAGTGAAGGGGGGGGCTATGGCTACACCTTC.

This clonotype appeared many times. V usage is TRBV19 and J usage is TRBJ1-1; D remains ambiguous. Between the trimmed V and J ends, which lost 7 bases and 8 bases, there was a span of 14 bases. Germline CDR1 is LNHDA and CDR2 is SQIVND (reference sequence). The CDR3 is 12 residues long. The DNA of the CDR3 is TGTGCCAGTACCTCCCTCGGATTCGAAGCTTTCTTT. It is translated as CASTSLGFEAFF.

For this clonotype: A much larger clone differs from this one at a single base, so this may be a read error. CDR3: CASLDRVVTEAFF. In nucleotides, the CDR3 is TGTGCCAGCCTAGACAGGGTTGTCACTGAAGCTTTCTTT. V gene TRBV6-1 combines with J gene TRBJ1-1; 7 positions match TRBD1. Per germline, CDR1 MNHNS and CDR2 SASEGT. J was trimmed by 4 bases and V by 8 bases; bases with no gene match: 7. The CDR3 sequence is 13 residues long.

The table lists this clonotype with a few counts. The V call is TRBV20-1, the J call TRBJ1-1, with 10 bases fitting TRBD1. V dropped 4 bases and J dropped 6; count of bases not matched to a gene: 5. CDR3 length: 13 amino acids. Germline assignment: CDR1 DFQATT and CDR2 SNEGSKA (reference sequence). CDR3 DNA sequence: TGCAGTGCTACCCGGGACAGGGGATCTGAAGCTTTCTTT. This translates into CSATRDRGSEAFF.

This clonotype occurred many times. V usage is TRBV6-2 or TRBV6-3 and J usage is TRBJ1-1; D is possibly TRBD1 (5 bases). Per germline, CDR1 MNHEY and CDR2 SVGEGT. The CDR3 is made up of 15 amino acids. Trimming shortened V by 0 bases and J by 6 bases, and 14 bases separated the two germline ends. The CDR3: CASSYSGQGQAEAFF. The DNA of the CDR3 is TGTGCCAGCAGTTACTCGGGGCAGGGCCAGGCTGAAGCTTTCTTT.

This clonotype was detected many times. The chain joins TRBV2 to TRBJ1-5, with a tentative D call TRBD1 (6 bases). The CDR3 length is 16 residues. V dropped 4 bases and J dropped 9 bases, with 22 bases sitting between them. Germline loops: CDR1 SNHLY, CDR2 FYNNEI. The DNA for the CDR3 is TGTGCCAGCAGTGTATTTTCGACAGGCCCTAGGCCGCCCCAGCATTTT. Amino acids: CASSVFSTGPRPPQHF.

Many counts were recorded for this clonotype. The rearrangement uses TRBV12-3 or TRBV12-4 and TRBJ1-5, with 7 bases identical to TRBD1. Trimming took 4 bases from V and 5 from J; bases not matched to a gene: 5. The length of the CDR3 is 14 residues. The CDR3 sequence is CASSSGGGDQPQHF. The CDR3 nucleotides are TGTGCCAGCAGTTCAGGGGGAGGCGATCAGCCCCAGCATTTT.

The rearrangement links TRBV6-1 to TRBJ1-1; the D is unclear. Trimming shortened V by 0 bases and J by 11 bases, and 16 bases separated the two germline ends. This CDR3 has 14 amino acids. Germline values: CDR1 MNHNS, CDR2 SASEGT. DNA of the CDR3: TGTGCCAGCAGTGAAGCGCGTGGTGGCAGGAGGGCTTTCTTT. It yields the protein CASSEARGGRRAFF.

As concerns this clonotype: A much larger clone sits a single nucleotide away, making a read error possible. J is TRBJ2-7 and V is TRBV11-2; D may be TRBD1 (6 bases). The CDR3 totals 14 residues. The germline V gene has CDR1 SGHAT and CDR2 FQNNGV. Trimming shortened V by 0 bases and J by 4 bases, and 10 bases separated the two germline ends. The CDR3 DNA reads as TGTGCCAGCAGCTTAGAGCAGGGGCGTTACGAGCAGTACTTC. Encoded protein: CASSLEQGRYEQYF.

This clonotype was recorded many times. The chain is built from TRBV7-8 and TRBJ2-5, with D perhaps TRBD2 (6 bases). Germline CDR1 is SGHVS and CDR2 is FQNEAQ. Trimming pared 1 base from V and 7 bases from J, leaving 13 bases between. The CDR3 totals 14 residues. The CDR3 reads CASSLGGELVTQYF. The CDR3, as DNA: TGTGCCAGCAGCTTAGGCGGGGAGTTGGTGACCCAGTACTTC.